Presented here are 10 T cell receptor beta chains from one specimen sequenced in a study of blood T cells in healthy people across ages. Next came a second PCR, run for about 7 to 12 cycles, which used a sample-barcoded 5' primer along with a J-beta primer mix. TCRdb re-derived calls from the 5' RACE reads in MiXCR, one entry per CDR3 protein. The data show about 1,800,000 distinct CDR3 sequences, about 28% seen once. The sample comprised blood. The source is a young woman in good health.

The CDR3 DNA is TGTGCCAGCAACGCAAGGGGGGAGTTGGGAAAACTGTTTTTT. Translating it yields CASNARGELGKLFF. The chain couples TRBV2 to TRBJ1-4; maybe TRBD1 (6 bases). Trimming took 7 bases from V and 10 from J, leaving 19 bases between them. The CDR3 has 14 residues. Germline values: CDR1 SNHLY, CDR2 FYNNEI.

The chain recombines TRBV15 with TRBJ2-1; 8 positions match TRBD2. The CDR3 is 13 amino acids. With 8 bases clipped from V and 1 base from J, the junction kept 1 base outside the gene matches. The V gene's germline CDR1 is LNHNV and CDR2 YYDKDF (reference sequence). In nucleotides, the CDR3 is TGTGCCACCGCGGGAGGATCCTACAATGAGCAGTTCTTC. Its translation: CATAGGSYNEQFF.

This clonotype was observed a few times. A read error is possible here, since a much larger clone lies one base away. The chain joins TRBV6-2 or TRBV6-3 to TRBJ2-1; D remains ambiguous. The CDR3 covers 13 residues. Germline CDR1 and CDR2: MNHEY and SVGEGT. CDR3 nucleotide sequence: TGTGCCAGCAGTTGGAGCTCCTACAGTGAGCAGTTCTTC. Translated, it gives CASSWSSYSEQFF.

This chain joins TRBV11-2 and TRBJ2-3, with 8 bases lining up with TRBD2. Germline CDR1 SGHAT, CDR2 FQNNGV. This CDR3 contains 15 residues. Trimming removed 3 bases from V and 2 bases from J; junction bases left unmatched: 4. CDR3 loop: CASSLVSGTTDTQYF. In DNA form, the CDR3 reads TGTGCCAGCAGCTTGGTTAGCGGGACCACAGATACGCAGTATTTT.

Turning to this clonotype: A much bigger clone sits one base away, suggesting this may be a read error. The J gene is TRBJ2-5, the V gene TRBV7-9; 10 positions agree with TRBD2. Germline CDR1 is SEHNR and CDR2 is FQNEAQ (reference sequence). V lost 5 bases and J lost 11; bases outside the gene matches: 5. This CDR3 region has 12 residues. CDR3 bases: TGTGCCAGCAGCGACACTAGCGGGAATCAGTACTTC. This codes for CASSDTSGNQYF.

Points on this clonotype: One junction end does not reproduce the germline sequence, and a read error may be involved. The chain employs TRBV12-3 or TRBV12-4 and TRBJ2-5, with 9 bases that match TRBD1. The length of the CDR3 is 14 residues. CDR3 residues: CASSRDRDQETRYF. In DNA form, the CDR3 reads TGTGCCAGCAGCCGGGACAGGGACCAAGAGACCCGGTACTTC.

This clonotype was detected only a few times. The gene calls are TRBV10-3 and TRBJ2-3, with 7 nucleotides matching TRBD2. The junction had 9 bases not matched to a gene; V was cut back by 4 bases and J by 5 bases. The CDR3 consists of 15 residues. Germline CDR1 reads ENHRY; CDR2 reads SYGVKD. The CDR3 spells CAISAPSGEIDTQYF. The CDR3, as DNA: TGTGCCATCAGTGCTCCCAGCGGGGAGATAGATACGCAGTATTTT.

About this clonotype: This may be a read error: a much more frequent sequence differs by one nucleotide. The rearrangement links TRBV20-1 to TRBJ2-5, with D possibly being TRBD1 (6 bases). The CDR3 covers 15 residues. V lost 5 bases and J 6 bases, leaving 22 bases between the germline ends. Germline V CDR1 and CDR2: DFQATT, SNEGSKA (reference sequence). The CDR3 region is CSAPNRGRGTKTQYF. In DNA form, the CDR3 reads TGCAGTGCTCCTAACCGGGGCAGGGGCACGAAGACCCAGTACTTC.

This clonotype was recorded many times. The chain uses TRBV20-1 and TRBJ1-4; D may be TRBD1 (5 bases). This CDR3 has 13 residues. The V and J ends lost 3 bases and 0 bases respectively, with 5 bases between them. From germline, CDR1 is DFQATT and CDR2 SNEGSKA (reference sequence). CDR3: CSARTATNEKLFF. The DNA for the CDR3 is TGCAGTGCTAGGACAGCAACTAATGAAAAACTGTTTTTT.

The chain couples TRBV10-3 to TRBJ2-4; 7 bases are a match to TRBD1. Germline V gene data show CDR1 as ENHRY and CDR2 as SYGVKD. The trim removed 3 bases at V and 1 base at J, leaving 12 bases unmatched. This CDR3 contains 18 residues. Here the CDR3 reads CAISEPSGQGVAKNIQYF. The CDR3, as DNA: TGTGCCATCAGTGAACCCTCGGGGCAGGGGGTTGCCAAAAACATTCAGTACTTC.